This TCR beta chain was retrieved from a study of graft-versus-host responses after intestinal transplantation. As for the study in general: All of the recipients had induction that used anti-thymocyte globulin, then tacrolimus and steroids for around 3 years.

This CDR3 region has 13 residues. In germline, CDR1 is MNHEY, CDR2 SVGAGI. V shed 7 bases and J 3 bases; nucleotides not matched to a gene: 3. Study-wide results and caveats: Recipient marrow showed GvH clones, some seen first in ileum or blood.

The table came from immunoSEQ multiplex PCR; TCRdb's copy has only in-frame clones and leaves some out. The table shows 90,000 to 120,000 clones, with about 91% occurring only once. Concerning this clone: Its antigen is not identified.

This chain joins TRBV6-5 and TRBJ2-1, with TRBD2 identical over 7 bases. This sequence was found in a human donor who was the organ donor for an intestinal transplant. This material consisted of unstimulated CD4+ T cells sorted from spleen or lymph node cells, taken before transplant. This chain's CDR3 is CASTRDYYNEQFF. The CDR3 bases are TGTGCCAGCACCCGGGACTACTACAATGAGCAGTTCTTC.